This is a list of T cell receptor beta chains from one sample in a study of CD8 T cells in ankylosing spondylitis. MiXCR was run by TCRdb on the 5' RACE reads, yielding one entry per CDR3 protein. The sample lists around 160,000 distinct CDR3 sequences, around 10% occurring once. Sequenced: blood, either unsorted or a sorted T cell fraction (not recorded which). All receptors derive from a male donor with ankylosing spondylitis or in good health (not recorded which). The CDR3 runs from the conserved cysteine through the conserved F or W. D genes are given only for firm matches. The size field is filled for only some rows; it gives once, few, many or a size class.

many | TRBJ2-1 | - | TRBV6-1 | CASSRDQNRDEQFF | TGTGCCAGCAGTCGGGACCAAAATCGCGATGAGCAGTTCTTC
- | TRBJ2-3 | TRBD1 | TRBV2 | CASRVGTGGYLGTDTQYF | TGTGCCAGCAGGGTGGGGACAGGGGGCTATCTCGGCACAGATACGCAGTATTTT
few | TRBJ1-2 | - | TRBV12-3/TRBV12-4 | CASSPSSTGGGYTF | TGTGCCAGCAGTCCTTCAAGTACCGGGGGCGGCTACACCTTC
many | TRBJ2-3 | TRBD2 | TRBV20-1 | CSAPTSGIGTDTQYF | TGCAGTGCTCCTACTAGCGGGATTGGCACAGATACGCAGTATTTT
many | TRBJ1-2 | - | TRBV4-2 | CASSQDRGGNYGYTF | TGTGCCAGCAGCCAAGATCGGGGCGGAAACTATGGCTACACCTTC
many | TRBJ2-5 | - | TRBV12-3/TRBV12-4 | CASSLANRLETQYF | TGTGCCAGCAGTTTAGCAAACAGGCTGGAGACCCAGTACTTC
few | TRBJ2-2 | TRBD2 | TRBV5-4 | CASSPAPGLAGTGELFF | TGTGCCAGCAGTCCCGCCCCGGGACTAGCGGGAACCGGGGAGCTGTTTTTT
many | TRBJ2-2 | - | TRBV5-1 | CASRPDPNGELFF | TGCGCCAGCAGACCAGACCCGAACGGGGAGCTGTTTTTT
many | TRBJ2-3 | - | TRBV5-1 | CASSLPSGTDTQYF | TGCGCCAGCAGCTTGCCTAGCGGCACAGATACGCAGTATTTT
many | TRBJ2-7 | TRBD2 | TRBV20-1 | CSARGETSGSYEQYF | TGCAGTGCTAGAGGCGAAACTAGCGGGAGTTACGAGCAGTACTTC
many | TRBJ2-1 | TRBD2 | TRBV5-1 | CASSLAGTSSVNEQFF | TGCGCCAGCAGCTTGGCTGGGACTAGCTCCGTCAATGAGCAGTTCTTC
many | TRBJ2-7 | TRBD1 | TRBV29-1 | CSVLDRGYYEQYF | TGCAGCGTTCTGGACAGGGGATACTACGAGCAGTACTTC
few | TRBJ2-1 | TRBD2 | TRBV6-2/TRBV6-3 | CASTPLGLAGTYEQFF | TGTGCCAGCACCCCTTTGGGACTAGCGGGGACGTATGAGCAGTTCTTC
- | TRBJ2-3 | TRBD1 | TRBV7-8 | CASSVLTGARTDTQYF | TGTGCCAGCAGCGTCCTAACAGGGGCCCGTACAGATACGCAGTATTTT
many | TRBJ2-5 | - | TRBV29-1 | CSVVFYEGPRETQYF | TGCAGCGTTGTGTTTTACGAAGGCCCTCGAGAGACCCAGTACTTC
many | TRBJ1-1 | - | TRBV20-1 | CSARDTATEAFF | TGCAGTGCTAGAGATACCGCTACTGAAGCTTTCTTT
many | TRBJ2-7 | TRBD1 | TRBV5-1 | CASSLGRGQRSYEQYF | TGCGCCAGCAGCTTGGGCAGGGGACAGAGATCCTACGAGCAGTACTTC
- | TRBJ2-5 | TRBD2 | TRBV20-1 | CSAGTPGLALETQYF | TGCAGTGCTGGTACTCCGGGACTAGCGTTGGAGACCCAGTACTTC
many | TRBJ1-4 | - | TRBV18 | CASSPNPGADEKLFF | TGTGCCAGCTCACCTAATCCAGGGGCCGATGAAAAACTGTTTTTT
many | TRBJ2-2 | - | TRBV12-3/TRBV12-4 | CASIRLRDTGELFF | TGTGCCAGCATACGCCTAAGGGACACCGGGGAGCTGTTTTTT
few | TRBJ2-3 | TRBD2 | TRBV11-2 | CASSLGRGADTQYF | TGTGCCAGCAGCTTGGGGAGGGGTGCAGATACGCAGTATTTT
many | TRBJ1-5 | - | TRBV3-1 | CASSQTREQPQHF | TGTGCCAGCAGCCAGACTCGCGAGCAGCCCCAGCATTTT
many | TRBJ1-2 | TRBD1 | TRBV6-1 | CASSLPDRDYTF | TGTGCCAGCAGTTTACCGGACAGGGACTACACCTTC
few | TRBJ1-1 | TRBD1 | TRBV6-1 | CASSGGTGRIEAFF | TGTGCCAGCAGTGGTGGGACAGGGAGGATTGAAGCTTTCTTT
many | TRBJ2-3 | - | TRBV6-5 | CASSYMTGVSTDTQYF | TGTGCCAGCAGTTATATGACGGGAGTTAGCACAGATACGCAGTATTTT
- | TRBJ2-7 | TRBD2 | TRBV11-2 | CASSLGTSPLQEQYF | TGTGCCAGCAGCTTGGGGACTAGTCCATTGCAGGAGCAGTACTTC
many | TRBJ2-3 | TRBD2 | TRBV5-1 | CASSSLGTSGRTDTQYF | TGCGCCAGCAGCTCCCTCGGGACTAGCGGACGCACAGATACGCAGTATTTT
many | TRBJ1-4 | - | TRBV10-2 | CASSVQSSTNEKLFF | TGCGCCAGCAGTGTTCAGAGCTCAACTAATGAAAAACTGTTTTTT
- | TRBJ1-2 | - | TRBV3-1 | CASSPQYGYTF | TGTGCCAGCAGCCCCCAGTATGGCTACACCTTC
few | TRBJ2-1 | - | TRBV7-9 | CASSLQRKPNEQFF | TGTGCCAGCAGCTTACAGCGGAAGCCGAATGAGCAGTTCTTC
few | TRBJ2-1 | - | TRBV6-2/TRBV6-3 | CASSPGQRRQFF | TGTGCCAGCAGTCCCGGACAAAGGAGGCAGTTCTTC
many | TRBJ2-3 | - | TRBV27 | CASSLRQGVDTQYF | TGTGCCAGCAGTTTACGCCAAGGGGTAGATACGCAGTATTTT
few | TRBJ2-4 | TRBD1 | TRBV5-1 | CASSSPGQGMVGIQYF | TGCGCCAGCAGCTCCCCGGGACAGGGGATGGTTGGCATTCAGTACTTC
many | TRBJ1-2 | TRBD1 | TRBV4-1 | CASSPRTGGNYGYTF | TGCGCCAGCAGCCCACGGACAGGGGGTAACTATGGCTACACCTTC
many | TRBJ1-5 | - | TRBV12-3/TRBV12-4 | CASSRTAGAADAQHF | TGTGCCAGCAGCCGTACTGCCGGGGCAGCCGACGCCCAGCATTTT
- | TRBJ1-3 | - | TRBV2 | CASEPRGDGNTIYF | TGTGCCAGCGAGCCGAGGGGAGATGGAAACACCATATATTTT
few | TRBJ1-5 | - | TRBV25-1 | CASSDPGTPGNQPQHF | TGTGCCAGCAGTGATCCGGGGACCCCTGGCAATCAGCCCCAGCATTTT
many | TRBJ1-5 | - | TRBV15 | CATSRDRGENQPQHF | TGTGCCACCAGCAGAGATCGGGGGGAAAATCAGCCCCAGCATTTT
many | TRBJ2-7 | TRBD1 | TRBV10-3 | CAISESKGAGEQYF | TGTGCCATCAGTGAGTCGAAGGGGGCGGGCGAGCAGTACTTC
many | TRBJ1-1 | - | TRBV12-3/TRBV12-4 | CASSFTGRRVEAFF | TGTGCCAGCAGTTTCACAGGGCGGAGAGTTGAAGCTTTCTTT